These 32 T cell receptor beta chains originate from one sample sequenced in a study of cytomegalovirus exposure and HLA in healthy donors. The PCR used 60 Vbeta and 13 Jbeta primers. The protocol was immunoSEQ multiplex PCR, while the TCRdb copy is restricted to in-frame clones and leaves out a portion. Altogether around 140,000 clones are present, approximately 8.9% being singletons, with the ten largest covering about 7.5%. The sequencing input was PBMCs. The receptors shown here come from a woman in her forties in good health and CMV-seropositive.

The chain couples TRBV11-2 to TRBJ2-3; D remains unclear. Germline CDR1 and CDR2: SGHAT and FQNNGV. This CDR3 is built from 12 residues. V shed 5 bases and J shed 5 bases, with 8 bases lying between them. The DNA of the CDR3 is TGTGCCAGCAGCGCCACTCAAGATACGCAGTATTTT. This codes for CASSATQDTQYF.

Only a few counts were recorded for this clone. The V and J genes are TRBV9 and TRBJ2-2; 10 positions agree with TRBD2. This CDR3 contains 15 residues. Unmatched junction bases numbered 0, after V lost 0 bases and J lost 4 bases. Germline V CDR1 and CDR2: SGDLS, YYNGEE. In DNA, the CDR3 is TGTGCCAGCAGCGTAGCTAGCGGGGGCACCGGGGAGCTGTTTTTT. Amino acids: CASSVASGGTGELFF. The variable domain in full, completed from reference TRBV9 and TRBJ2-2, reads DSGVTQTPKHLITATGQRVTLRCSPRSGDLSVYWYQQSLDQGLQFLIQYYNGEERAKGNILERFSAQQFPDLHSELNLSSLELGDSALYFCASSVASGGTGELFFGEGSRLTVL.

This clone was seen only a few times. The rearrangement uses TRBV10-2 and TRBJ1-2; D is perhaps TRBD1 (6 bases). Trimming stripped 3 bases from V and 9 bases from J, with 17 bases between. This CDR3 has 14 amino acids. Germline values: CDR1 WSHSY, CDR2 SAAADI. CDR3 residues: CASSDRDTDRSYTF. The CDR3 DNA is TGCGCCAGCAGTGACCGGGACACCGATCGAAGCTACACCTTC.

The chain uses TRBV2 and TRBJ1-4; D remains ambiguous. Germline-derived CDR1 and CDR2 are SNHLY and FYNNEI. V was clipped by 5 bases and J by 7 bases, with 5 bases between them. This CDR3 is built from 11 residues. CDR3 in amino acids: CASSLTEKLFF. CDR3 bases: TGTGCCAGCAGTCTAACTGAAAAACTGTTTTTT.

This clone was counted only a few times. This chain links TRBV10-3 with TRBJ1-1; TRBD1 matches 7 bases. The CDR3 length is 14 residues. Germline CDR1 reads ENHRY; CDR2 reads SYGVKD. Unmatched junction bases numbered 9, after V lost 6 bases and J lost 5 bases. The chain's CDR3 is CAISPTGTGTEAFF. The CDR3 DNA follows: TGTGCCATCAGCCCGACAGGGACGGGAACTGAAGCTTTCTTT.

This clone has just a few counts. The chain links TRBV7-9 to TRBJ2-5; 8 positions agree with TRBD2. CDR1 is SEHNR, CDR2 FQNEAQ, per germline (reference sequence). The CDR3 extends over 15 amino acids. The V and J ends lost 5 bases and 3 bases, in that order; junction bases with no gene match: 8. CDR3 protein: CASSAPGLGKETQYF. CDR3 sequence (DNA): TGTGCCAGCAGCGCGCCGGGACTAGGGAAAGAGACCCAGTACTTC.

The V call is TRBV10-3, the J call TRBJ2-5; TRBD2 is a possible D gene (6 bases). Germline V CDR1 and CDR2: ENHRY, SYGVKD. Trimming left V 1 base short and J 5 bases short, with 11 bases between. The CDR3 covers 14 residues. The CDR3 sequence is CAISEFSGGETQYF. CDR3 nucleotides: TGTGCCATCAGTGAGTTCTCCGGAGGGGAGACCCAGTACTTC.

The chain recombines TRBV10-3 with TRBJ2-5, with a weak D call TRBD1 (7 bases). The CDR3 contains 13 residues. The V and J ends lost 10 bases and 4 bases respectively, with 16 bases between them. In germline, CDR1 is ENHRY, CDR2 SYGVKD. DNA of the CDR3: TGTGCCACTCTCAGGGGGGCAGGAGAGACCCAGTACTTC. Encoded protein: CATLRGAGETQYF.

The chain carries TRBV7-8 and TRBJ1-1; D is perhaps TRBD1 (5 bases). The V gene's germline CDR1 is SGHVS and CDR2 FQNEAQ. The CDR3 has 14 amino acids. V was trimmed by 1 base and J by 5 bases, leaving 11 bases between them. In DNA, the CDR3 is TGTGCCAGCAGCTTAGTGGGGGGAACGACTGAAGCTTTCTTT. This encodes CASSLVGGTTEAFF.

V is TRBV2 and J is TRBJ2-1, with 7 bases lining up with TRBD2. V was clipped by 2 bases and J by 9 bases; unmatched bases: 10. CDR3 size: 15 residues. Germline CDR1 SNHLY, CDR2 FYNNEI. In DNA, the CDR3 is TGTGCCAGCAGTGAATCCGGGGGGATGGCAAGTGAGCAGTTCTTC. This gives the protein CASSESGGMASEQFF.

This clone was found a few times. This chain connects TRBV9 to TRBJ2-3; 13 nucleotides line up with TRBD2. Germline CDR1 and CDR2: SGDLS and YYNGEE. V was clipped by 4 bases and J by 2 bases; unmatched bases: 7. There are 17 residues in the CDR3. DNA for the CDR3: TGTGCCAGCAGCTTCTGGACTAGCGGGGGATCCACAGATACGCAGTATTTT. Translated: CASSFWTSGGSTDTQYF.

The CDR3 spells CASSSSGRKEETQYF. The CDR3 coding sequence is TGCGCCAGCAGCTCTAGCGGCCGTAAGGAGGAGACCCAGTACTTC. The gene calls are TRBV5-1 and TRBJ2-5; TRBD2 agrees at 7 bases. Germline V gene sequence: CDR1 SGHRS, CDR2 YFSETQ. Unmatched junction bases numbered 10, after V lost 3 bases and J lost 5 bases. The CDR3 spans 15 residues.

This clone was counted only a few times. The chain joins TRBV9 to TRBJ1-2; 7 bases align to TRBD1. V shed 3 bases, J shed 4 bases, and the junction held 0 bases outside the gene matches. Germline CDR1 SGDLS, CDR2 YYNGEE. This CDR3 comprises 12 residues. The CDR3 spells CASSAGGYGYTF. DNA of the CDR3: TGTGCCAGCAGCGCAGGGGGCTATGGCTACACCTTC.

This clone has just a few counts. This rearrangement joins TRBV9 to TRBJ1-1; D perhaps matches TRBD1 (6 bases). Trimming removed 1 base at V and 0 bases at J, with 7 bases between. Germline-derived CDR1 and CDR2 are SGDLS and YYNGEE. There are 14 residues in the CDR3. Written as DNA, the CDR3 is TGTGCCAGCAGCGTAAGGGACATGAACACTGAAGCTTTCTTT. This encodes CASSVRDMNTEAFF.

This clone was seen more than once but under ten times. The gene calls are TRBV7-8 and TRBJ1-2; D perhaps matches TRBD1 (6 bases). The length of the CDR3 is 17 residues. CDR1 and CDR2 from the germline V gene are SGHVS and FQNEAQ. With 1 base removed from V and 2 bases from J, the gap between germline ends came to 17 bases. In DNA form, the CDR3 reads TGTGCCAGCAGCTTAGTTGGGGAGGGGGAGAGAAACTATGGCTACACCTTC. Its translation is CASSLVGEGERNYGYTF. Together with reference TRBV7-8 and TRBJ1-2, the CDR3 gives the full variable domain: GAGVSQSPRYKVAKRGQDVALRCDPISGHVSLFWYQQALGQGPEFLTYFQNEAQLDKSGLPSDRFFAERPEGSVSTLKIQRTQQEDSAVYLCASSLVGEGERNYGYTFGSGTRLTVV.

V usage is TRBV9 and J usage is TRBJ1-1; D unresolved. Looked up from germline, CDR1 is SGDLS and CDR2 is YYNGEE. V lost 0 bases to trimming and J lost 0 bases, with 3 bases between them. The CDR3 consists of 13 residues. This chain's CDR3 is CASSVALNTEAFF. CDR3 DNA: TGTGCCAGCAGCGTAGCGTTGAACACTGAAGCTTTCTTT.

The chain couples TRBV7-6 to TRBJ2-2, with a tentative D call TRBD1 (6 bases). The V end lost 7 bases, the J end lost 4 bases, and 13 bases lay between the germline ends. The CDR3 consists of 14 residues. Germline assignment: CDR1 SGHVS and CDR2 FNYEAQ. The CDR3 nucleotides read TGTGCCAGCAAGGCAGGGGTTCCCACCGGGGAGCTGTTTTTT. This sequence encodes CASKAGVPTGELFF.

This clone has just a few counts. The V call is TRBV19, the J call TRBJ1-2, with 12 bases fitting TRBD1. The CDR3 contains 15 residues. The germline CDR1 and CDR2 sequences are LNHDA and SQIVND (reference sequence). J was trimmed by 8 bases and V by 5 bases; bases with no gene match: 9. The CDR3 is CASSVGQGAFFGYTF. The CDR3 bases are TGTGCCAGTAGTGTGGGACAGGGGGCTTTCTTCGGCTACACCTTC.

This clone turned up a few times. The rearrangement uses TRBV5-5 and TRBJ1-2; D gene unclear. Trimming left V 1 base short and J 1 base short, with 8 bases between. CDR1 SGHKS and CDR2 YYEKEE come from the germline V gene (reference sequence). CDR3 length: 14 amino acids. The chain's CDR3 is CASSLSQDNYGYTF. In DNA form, the CDR3 reads TGTGCCAGCAGCTTGTCCCAGGATAACTATGGCTACACCTTC. The entire variable domain, with the rest obtained from reference TRBV5-5 and TRBJ1-2, is as follows: DAGVTQSPTHLIKTRGQQVTLRCSPISGHKSVSWYQQVLGQGPQFIFQYYEKEERGRGNFPDRFSARQFPNYSSELNVNALLLGDSALYLCASSLSQDNYGYTFGSGTRLTVV.

This chain uses TRBV7-2 with TRBJ2-1, with D possibly TRBD2 on 7 matching bases. Germline V gene data show CDR1 as SGHTA and CDR2 as FQGNSA. This CDR3 comprises 12 residues. The ends were cut back, 6 bases at V and 9 bases at J, with 12 bases in the middle. The CDR3 nucleotides read TGTGCCAGCAGACAGGGAGGGAGTGAGCAGTTCTTC. This translates into CASRQGGSEQFF.

This clone was counted a few times. The V and J genes are TRBV9 and TRBJ2-1; the match to TRBD2 covers 12 bases. The V and J ends lost 0 bases and 1 base, in that order; junction bases with no gene match: 5. This CDR3 is 18 amino acids long. Germline V lookup: CDR1 SGDLS, CDR2 YYNGEE. The CDR3 here is CASSVEGLAGFSYNEQFF. In DNA form, the CDR3 reads TGTGCCAGCAGCGTAGAGGGACTAGCGGGTTTTTCCTACAATGAGCAGTTCTTC.

J is TRBJ2-3 and V is TRBV2; TRBD1 aligns across 12 bases. CDR3 length: 20 residues. CDR1 and CDR2 (germline): SNHLY, FYNNEI. The junction had 18 bases not matched to a gene; V was cut back by 6 bases and J by 2 bases. The CDR3 DNA reads as TGTGCCAGCAGGGGTCCGGGACAGGGGGCTAGCGGGGGATCCACAGATACGCAGTATTTT. Protein sequence: CASRGPGQGASGGSTDTQYF. Together with reference TRBV2 and TRBJ2-3, the CDR3 gives the full variable domain: EPEVTQTPSHQVTQMGQEVILRCVPISNHLYFYWYRQILGQKVEFLVSFYNNEISEKSEIFDDQFSVERPDGSNFTLKIRSTKLEDSAMYFCASRGPGQGASGGSTDTQYFGPGTRLTVL.

This clone came up a few times. V usage is TRBV29-1 and J usage is TRBJ1-2, with 10 bases lining up with TRBD1. V was pared by 6 bases and J by 4 bases, with 8 bases of the junction left unmatched. CDR3 length: 14 amino acids. Germline V CDR1 and CDR2: SQVTM, ANQGSEA. CDR3 sequence: CSVSPGQGIYGYTF. The DNA of the CDR3 is TGCAGCGTCTCGCCGGGACAGGGGATCTATGGCTACACCTTC.

The chain couples TRBV19 to TRBJ1-1; the D gene is possibly TRBD1 (5 bases). V was shortened by 9 bases and J by 6 bases, with 11 bases between the two germline ends. The CDR3 length is 11 residues. CDR1 is LNHDA and CDR2 is SQIVND in the germline V gene (reference sequence). This CDR3 is CASLFRAEAFF. The CDR3 bases are TGTGCCAGCCTCTTCAGGGCTGAAGCTTTCTTT.

This clone has more than one count but fewer than ten. The V gene is TRBV19, the J gene TRBJ1-2, with a possible D match to TRBD1 (5 bases). Trimming took off 5 bases at V and 0 bases at J, with 13 bases between the two ends. The germline CDR1 and CDR2 sequences are LNHDA and SQIVND (reference sequence). The CDR3 is made up of 15 amino acids. CDR3 amino acids: CASSPGGTSNYGYTF. CDR3 DNA: TGTGCCAGTAGTCCAGGCGGGACTTCTAACTATGGCTACACCTTC.

This clone was counted a few times. CDR3 nucleotides: TGTGCCAGCAGGAGACGGGTGAACACTGAAGCTTTCTTT. Translating it yields CASRRRVNTEAFF. The chain links TRBV6-5 to TRBJ1-1; D unresolved. This CDR3 has 13 residues. CDR1 MNHEY and CDR2 SVGAGI come from the germline V gene. V was cut by 6 bases and J by 0 bases, with 8 bases left in between.

This clone was detected many times. The chain recombines TRBV5-5 with TRBJ2-2, with D perhaps TRBD1 (6 bases). V lost 0 bases to trimming and J lost 4 bases, with 10 bases between them. The germline V gene encodes CDR1 SGHKS and CDR2 YYEKEE (reference sequence). The CDR3 is 15 residues long. CDR3 residues: CASSLGQVRTGELFF. The CDR3 DNA follows: TGTGCCAGCAGCTTGGGACAGGTCCGCACCGGGGAGCTGTTTTTT.

The genes are TRBV7-2 and TRBJ1-5; 9 bases line up with TRBD1. J was trimmed by 4 bases and V by 0 bases; bases with no gene match: 7. CDR1 is SGHTA and CDR2 is FQGNSA in the germline V gene. This CDR3 is 17 amino acids long. The CDR3 DNA reads TGTGCCAGCAGCTTAGCTAGGGACAGGGAACAGAATCAGCCCCAGCATTTT. Encoded protein: CASSLARDREQNQPQHF.

The V call is TRBV7-9, the J call TRBJ2-1; 9 bases align to TRBD2. CDR3 length: 15 amino acids. Trimming at V came to 5 bases and at J to 8 bases, leaving 10 bases not matched to a gene. Germline CDR1 is SEHNR and CDR2 is FQNEAQ (reference sequence). The CDR3 DNA is TGTGCCAGCAGCAATCCAGCGGGGGGCCGGTATGAGCAGTTCTTC. Translated: CASSNPAGGRYEQFF.

There are a few counts of this clone. V gene TRBV7-9 combines with J gene TRBJ2-3; D is possibly TRBD2 (5 bases). This CDR3 contains 14 residues. Germline loops: CDR1 SEHNR, CDR2 FQNEAQ (reference sequence). V lost 4 bases, J lost 2 bases, and 10 bases lay in between. The CDR3 DNA reads TGTGCCAGCAGCTGGACTGGATACACAGATACGCAGTATTTT. Its translation is CASSWTGYTDTQYF.

This chain joins TRBV7-9 and TRBJ1-2, with TRBD1 as a possible D gene (5 bases). Trimming pared 7 bases from V and 8 bases from J, leaving 17 bases between. This CDR3 is 13 amino acids long. Germline V lookup: CDR1 SEHNR, CDR2 FQNEAQ (reference sequence). CDR3 coding DNA: TGTGCCAGCACCCCCCAGGGTAAGGGGGGCTACACCTTC. It yields the protein CASTPQGKGGYTF.

This clone has a handful of counts. CDR3 in DNA: TGTGCCAGCAGCCCGGGGACATTGGGAAACACCATATATTTT. Its protein is CASSPGTLGNTIYF. The chain is built from TRBV5-6 and TRBJ1-3; weak D call: TRBD1 (6 bases). Germline V lookup: CDR1 SGHDT, CDR2 YYEEEE. The CDR3 is made up of 14 amino acids. V lost 4 bases, J lost 4 bases, and 12 bases lay in between. The variable domain in full, completed from reference TRBV5-6 and TRBJ1-3, reads DAGVTQSPTHLIKTRGQQVTLRCSPKSGHDTVSWYQQALGQGPQFIFQYYEEEERQRGNFPDRFSGHQFPNYSSELNVNALLLGDSALYLCASSPGTLGNTIYFGEGSWLTVV.